One and the same sample provided the 13 T cell receptor beta chains below, sequenced in a study of tumor T cells in aggressive B-cell lymphoma. Produced via immunoSEQ multiplex PCR; TCRdb's table is partial and in-frame only. The sample records about 2,100 clones, less than 95% being singletons. The sequenced sample was tumor tissue. The receptors come from an adult with diffuse large B cell lymphoma.

The V call is TRBV2, the J call TRBJ1-5, with a weak D call TRBD1 (6 bases). V was pared by 4 bases and J by 6 bases, with 13 bases between. CDR1 is SNHLY, CDR2 FYNNEI, per germline. This CDR3 spans 14 amino acids. CDR3 in amino acids: CASSGPTGSQPQHF. CDR3 in DNA: TGTGCCAGCAGTGGCCCTACAGGGAGTCAGCCCCAGCATTTT. Variable domain in full (rest from reference TRBV2 and TRBJ1-5): EPEVTQTPSHQVTQMGQEVILRCVPISNHLYFYWYRQILGQKVEFLVSFYNNEISEKSEIFDDQFSVERPDGSNFTLKIRSTKLEDSAMYFCASSGPTGSQPQHFGDGTRLSIL.

The chain couples TRBV7-3 to TRBJ2-1; no definite D call. V lost 1 base and J 6 bases, leaving 10 bases between the germline ends. The CDR3 contains 14 residues. Germline assignment: CDR1 SGHTA and CDR2 FQGTGA. The CDR3 DNA reads as TGTGCCAGCAGCTTAATGGCAGGAAGCAATGAGCAGTTCTTC. It translates to CASSLMAGSNEQFF.

This clone turned up a few times. The V and J genes are TRBV5-4 and TRBJ2-1, with D maybe TRBD1 (5 bases). Trimming removed 1 base from V and 5 bases from J, with 10 bases in between. This CDR3 spans 14 amino acids. The germline gives CDR1 SGHNT, CDR2 YYREEE (reference sequence). CDR3 bases: TGTGCCAGCAGCTTGAGGGGCCTTAACAATGAGCAGTTCTTC. It encodes CASSLRGLNNEQFF.

The chain employs TRBV9 and TRBJ1-1; TRBD1 matches 7 bases. Trimming removed 4 bases from V and 6 bases from J; junction bases left unmatched: 6. Germline-derived CDR1 and CDR2 are SGDLS and YYNGEE. The CDR3 totals 13 residues. The CDR3 is CASSTSGTAEAFF. DNA for the CDR3: TGTGCCAGCAGCACCTCAGGGACAGCTGAAGCTTTCTTT.

V is TRBV6-4 and J is TRBJ1-2; D is ambiguous. Germline V gene lookup returns CDR1 MRHNA and CDR2 SNTAGT. V lost 8 bases and J lost 4, with 8 bases in between. CDR3 length: 11 amino acids. Written as DNA, the CDR3 is TGTGCCAGCTCGCCACTCTATGGCTACACCTTC. Its translation: CASSPLYGYTF.

The J gene is TRBJ2-1, the V gene TRBV2; 9 bases are a match to TRBD1. There are 13 residues in the CDR3. Germline trimming cut 8 bases from V and 7 bases from J; bases unmatched to any gene: 6. CDR1 SNHLY and CDR2 FYNNEI come from the germline V gene. The CDR3 sequence: CASLLDRGNEQFF. The CDR3 DNA sequence: TGTGCCAGCCTCCTCGACAGGGGGAATGAGCAGTTCTTC.

V gene TRBV11-2 combines with J gene TRBJ2-7, with D perhaps TRBD1 (6 bases). CDR1 and CDR2 from the germline V gene are SGHAT and FQNNGV. V gave up 5 bases and J gave up 2 bases, with 13 bases separating them. The CDR3 has 14 residues. CDR3: CASSPTGTTYEQYF. The CDR3 DNA reads as TGTGCCAGCAGCCCCACCGGGACAACCTACGAGCAGTACTTC.

The gene calls are TRBV28 and TRBJ1-2; possible D gene TRBD1, 6 bases. The CDR3 extends over 12 amino acids. Germline assignment: CDR1 MDHEN and CDR2 SYDVKM. V lost 10 bases and J 5 bases, leaving 14 bases between the germline ends. The chain's CDR3 is CATTGQKYGYTF. The CDR3 bases are TGTGCCACCACAGGGCAGAAGTATGGCTACACCTTC.

This clone was detected a few times. V is TRBV18 and J is TRBJ2-7; 14 nucleotides match TRBD2. CDR1 is KGHSH and CDR2 is LQKENI in the germline V gene. This CDR3 region has 16 residues. The ends lost 3 bases at V and 6 bases at J; junction bases unmatched: 7. The CDR3 DNA is TGTGCCAGCTCACCTAATACGGGACTAGCGGGAGCCGAGCAGTACTTC. Residues: CASSPNTGLAGAEQYF.

The chain has TRBV27 and TRBJ2-7; 9 bases fit TRBD2. V trimming: 6 bases; J trimming: 6 bases; junction bases outside the gene matches: 9. The CDR3 length is 14 residues. The germline V gene has CDR1 MNHEY and CDR2 SMNVEV (reference sequence). The CDR3 region has the DNA TGTGCCAGCAGCCCCCTTGGCGGGAGGGTCGAGCAGTACTTC. Encoded protein: CASSPLGGRVEQYF.

The J gene is TRBJ1-2, the V gene TRBV19; D gene ambiguous. The V end was cut by 7 bases, the J end by 2 bases, with 17 bases between. This CDR3 is built from 15 residues. Germline CDR1 is LNHDA and CDR2 is SQIVND (reference sequence). The CDR3 loop reads CASTLAPQTNYGYTF. CDR3 DNA: TGTGCCAGTACCCTTGCGCCGCAGACAAACTATGGCTACACCTTC.

This clone has just one count. The CDR3: CASSQDWALRDTQYF. CDR3 coding DNA: TGTGCCAGCAGCCAAGATTGGGCCCTTCGAGATACGCAGTATTTT. The chain is built from TRBV4-2 and TRBJ2-3; the D is unclear. The CDR3 totals 15 residues. From germline, CDR1 is LGHNA and CDR2 YNFKEQ. V dropped 0 bases and J dropped 5 bases, with 12 bases sitting between them.

The chain has TRBV19 and TRBJ2-1, with 7 bases that match TRBD2. V trimming: 5 bases; J trimming: 4 bases; junction bases outside the gene matches: 5. Per germline, CDR1 LNHDA and CDR2 SQIVND (reference sequence). This CDR3 is 14 amino acids long. The CDR3 DNA sequence: TGTGCCAGTAGTCCGGGAGGAGGATACAATGAGCAGTTCTTC. Its translation: CASSPGGGYNEQFF.